A single sample gave rise to the 9 T cell receptor beta chains below, sequenced in a study of T cell repertoires in cytomegalovirus infection. TCRdb used MiXCR to reprocess the reads, holding one entry per CDR3 protein. The repertoire consists of around 530,000 distinct CDR3 sequences, with more than 25% occurring once and the leading ten covering about 12%. The sequenced material came from PBMCs. The receptor source for this set is a human donor in good health (CMV status not recorded). Some clones in this sample may be carry-over from other donors' samples.

The table lists this clonotype with many counts. The chain is built from TRBV2 and TRBJ2-5; tentatively, D is TRBD1 (6 bases). V lost 7 bases and J 2 bases, leaving 11 bases between the germline ends. The CDR3 sequence is 13 residues long. Germline V gene lookup returns CDR1 SNHLY and CDR2 FYNNEI. CDR3 in DNA: TGTGCCAGCACTATCGGACAGCAAGAGACCCAGTACTTC. Translation gives CASTIGQQETQYF.

This clonotype was recorded many times. The V call is TRBV7-8, the J call TRBJ1-1; maybe TRBD1 (5 bases). Trimming took off 1 base at V and 0 bases at J, with 9 bases between the two ends. In germline, CDR1 is SGHVS, CDR2 FQNEAQ. The CDR3 is 15 amino acids. The CDR3 sequence is CASSLVSGLNTEAFF. CDR3 in DNA: TGTGCCAGCAGCTTAGTGTCAGGGCTGAACACTGAAGCTTTCTTT.

This chain links TRBV10-3 with TRBJ2-7; 9 bases are a match to TRBD2. The CDR3 has 14 residues. CDR1 and CDR2 (germline): ENHRY, SYGVKD. V was pared by 4 bases and J by 5 bases, with 6 bases of the junction left unmatched. Here the CDR3 DNA reads TGTGCCATCAGTGGGGTAGCGGGAGCCCACGAGCAGTACTTC. Amino acids: CAISGVAGAHEQYF.

Relative to its sample, this clonotype is medium-sized. The rearrangement uses TRBV7-2 and TRBJ1-1, with 9 bases lining up with TRBD1. CDR1 and CDR2 from the germline V gene are SGHTA and FQGNSA. V lost 4 bases to trimming and J lost 1 base; unmatched junction nucleotides: 4. This CDR3 has 15 residues. CDR3 nucleotides: TGTGCCAGCAGCTCATACAGGGGGCCGAACACTGAAGCTTTCTTT. This encodes CASSSYRGPNTEAFF.

The DNA of the CDR3 is TGCGCCAGCAGGTCGAATCAAGGGGAGACCCAGTACTTC. Residues: CASRSNQGETQYF. The chain is built from TRBV5-1 and TRBJ2-5; unclear D gene. This CDR3 is built from 13 residues. Germline-derived CDR1 and CDR2 are SGHRS and YFSETQ. Between the trimmed V and J ends, which lost 5 bases and 5 bases, there was a span of 13 bases. Full variable domain (remainder filled in from reference TRBV5-1 and TRBJ2-5): KAGVTQTPRYLIKTRGQQVTLSCSPISGHRSVSWYQQTPGQGLQFLFEYFSETQRNKGNFPGRFSGRQFSNSRSEMNVSTLELGDSALYLCASRSNQGETQYFGPGTRLLVL.

The rearrangement uses TRBV20-1 and TRBJ2-3, with 8 bases lining up with TRBD2. V lost 5 bases and J lost 2; bases outside the gene matches: 12. Germline-derived CDR1 and CDR2 are DFQATT and SNEGSKA (reference sequence). This CDR3 is 16 amino acids long. CDR3 nucleotides: TGCAGTGCTGGGAGAAGACCGGGACTAGACACAGATACGCAGTATTTT. Translating it yields CSAGRRPGLDTDTQYF.

This clonotype was recorded many times. The chain has TRBV7-2 and TRBJ1-2, with a possible D match to TRBD1 (5 bases). Germline values: CDR1 SGHTA, CDR2 FQGNSA. V lost 6 bases to trimming and J lost 5 bases, with 13 bases between them. The CDR3 consists of 13 residues. This CDR3 is CASRTNGGYGYTF. CDR3 nucleotide sequence: TGTGCCAGCAGAACTAATGGGGGGTATGGCTACACCTTC.

The genes are TRBV4-3 and TRBJ2-1; TRBD1 or TRBD2 may be the D gene (5 bases each). Trimming left V 7 bases short and J 5 bases short, with 21 bases between. This CDR3 region has 16 residues. Germline V gene sequence: CDR1 LGHNA, CDR2 YSLEER. CDR3 loop: CASKPELAGADNEQFF. DNA for the CDR3: TGCGCCAGCAAGCCCGAGTTGGCCGGGGCTGACAATGAGCAGTTCTTC.

As to this clonotype: Compared with germline, one end of the junction differs, possibly owing to a read error. The CDR3 here is CASSLANTGEMFF. CDR3 DNA: TGTGCCAGCAGCTTAGCGAACACCGGGGAGATGTTTTTT. This sequence joins TRBV7-9 and TRBJ2-2; a possible D gene is TRBD2 (5 bases). This CDR3 has 13 residues. The germline V gene encodes CDR1 SEHNR and CDR2 FQNEAQ (reference sequence).